The 21 T cell receptor beta chains presented below share a single source sample, sequenced in a study of CD8 T cells in ankylosing spondylitis. A single record per CDR3 protein comes from TCRdb applying MiXCR to the 5' RACE reads. Among around 320,000 distinct CDR3 sequences listed, 20% to 25% were seen once. The sequenced material came from blood, either unsorted or a sorted T cell fraction (not recorded which). These receptors were taken from a female donor with ankylosing spondylitis or in good health (not recorded which).

J is TRBJ1-1 and V is TRBV5-1, with D perhaps matching TRBD1 (6 bases). V was shortened by 3 bases and J by 0 bases, with 15 bases between the two germline ends. From germline, CDR1 is SGHRS and CDR2 YFSETQ. This CDR3 spans 16 amino acids. Here the CDR3 DNA reads TGCGCCAGCAGCTATGGGTGGGGGCCCATGAACACTGAAGCTTTCTTT. Protein sequence: CASSYGWGPMNTEAFF.

The rearrangement joins TRBV12-2 to TRBJ1-4. TRBV12-2 is an annotated pseudogene. CDR3 length: 12 amino acids. The CDR3 protein is CASRLFDEKLFF. Written as DNA, the CDR3 is TGTGCAAGTCGCTTATTTGATGAAAAACTGTTTTTT.

This clonotype appeared a few times. The chain carries TRBV28 and TRBJ1-2; D is undetermined. The V gene lost 8 bases and the J gene lost 2 bases, with 15 bases spanning the gap. Per germline, CDR1 MDHEN and CDR2 SYDVKM. The CDR3 covers 14 residues. CDR3 nucleotides: TGTGCCAGCTGCTTTCTAGGAGGGAACTATGGCTACACCTTC. Translation gives CASCFLGGNYGYTF.

The V call is TRBV5-8, the J call TRBJ2-1; D may be TRBD2 (6 bases). V lost 0 bases to trimming and J lost 7 bases, with 20 bases between them. There are 17 residues in the CDR3. Germline V gene data show CDR1 as SGHTS and CDR2 as YDEGEE. The CDR3 bases are TGTGCCAGCAGCTTGGCTCGGGGTCCGGGAGCCTTGAATGAGCAGTTCTTC. Translation: CASSLARGPGALNEQFF.

This clonotype was seen a handful of times. The chain links TRBV12-3 or TRBV12-4 to TRBJ2-5; D remains unclear. Trimming took off 8 bases at V and 2 bases at J, with 12 bases between the two ends. The CDR3 contains 13 residues. CDR3 protein: CASSNFPQETQYF. CDR3 coding DNA: TGTGCCAGCTCTAACTTTCCGCAAGAGACCCAGTACTTC.

This chain connects TRBV7-2 to TRBJ2-3; possibly TRBD2 for D (6 bases). V lost 1 base and J lost 5, with 13 bases in between. Germline V lookup: CDR1 SGHTA, CDR2 FQGNSA. CDR3 size: 15 residues. DNA of the CDR3: TGTGCCAGCAGCTTAGGGAGCGGGCGGGTAGATACGCAGTATTTT. It is translated as CASSLGSGRVDTQYF.

The chain links TRBV2 to TRBJ1-5; no clear D. Trimming pared 7 bases from V and 3 bases from J, leaving 10 bases between. CDR1 is SNHLY and CDR2 is FYNNEI in the germline V gene. This CDR3 is 13 amino acids long. The CDR3 sequence is CASNQSPNQPQHF. For the CDR3, the DNA is TGTGCCAGCAACCAGAGCCCCAATCAGCCCCAGCATTTT.

The chain links TRBV19 to TRBJ2-5; 8 bases map to TRBD2. The germline CDR1 and CDR2 sequences are LNHDA and SQIVND (reference sequence). V trimming: 3 bases; J trimming: 4 bases; junction bases outside the gene matches: 10. The CDR3 totals 16 residues. In nucleotides, the CDR3 is TGTGCCAGTAGTATCCCAGCGGGAGTCGGGGGAGAGACCCAGTACTTC. Translated, it gives CASSIPAGVGGETQYF. Looking up the rest from reference TRBV19 and TRBJ2-5 gives the full variable domain: DGGITQSPKYLFRKEGQNVTLSCEQNLNHDAMYWYRQDPGQGLRLIYYSQIVNDFQKGDIAEGYSVSREKKESFPLTVTSAQKNPTAFYLCASSIPAGVGGETQYFGPGTRLLVL.

The CDR3 sequence: CASSYSGSSYEQYF. CDR3 sequence (DNA): TGTGCCAGCAGTTATAGCGGGAGCTCCTACGAGCAGTACTTC. The rearrangement uses TRBV7-2 and TRBJ2-7; 9 nucleotides line up with TRBD2. Losses at the gene ends were 6 bases for V and 0 bases for J; bases not matched to a gene: 3. Germline assignment: CDR1 SGHTA and CDR2 FQGNSA. The CDR3 totals 14 residues.

This clonotype has more than one count but fewer than ten. J is TRBJ2-1 and V is TRBV7-2; possibly TRBD2 for D (5 bases). Between the trimmed V and J ends, which lost 5 bases and 7 bases, there was a span of 15 bases. CDR3 length: 14 amino acids. The germline gives CDR1 SGHTA, CDR2 FQGNSA. The CDR3 is CASSPNPPGNEQFF. The CDR3 DNA reads TGTGCCAGCAGCCCTAACCCCCCGGGGAATGAGCAGTTCTTC.

The chain joins TRBV9 to TRBJ2-2; the match to TRBD2 covers 10 bases. J lost 5 bases, V lost 3 bases, and 4 bases had no gene match. Per the germline V gene, CDR1 is SGDLS and CDR2 is YYNGEE. This CDR3 spans 15 amino acids. CDR3 coding DNA: TGTGCCAGCAGCGGTAGCGGGAGGTTGACCGGGGAGCTGTTTTTT. Residues: CASSGSGRLTGELFF.

This clonotype has just one count. The chain joins TRBV7-8 to TRBJ1-2; D is undetermined. The germline V gene has CDR1 SGHVS and CDR2 FQNEAQ. V lost 2 bases to trimming and J lost 8 bases, with 15 bases between them. The CDR3 consists of 14 residues. This CDR3 is CASSLSRTEEGYTF. For the CDR3, the DNA is TGTGCCAGCAGCTTAAGTAGGACGGAGGAGGGCTACACCTTC.

Worth noting for this clonotype: This may be a read error: a much more frequent sequence differs by one nucleotide. This chain connects TRBV6-2 or TRBV6-3 to TRBJ2-5; D might be TRBD1 (6 bases). V lost 4 bases and J 3 bases, leaving 9 bases between the germline ends. The CDR3 sequence is 13 residues long. Germline lookup yields CDR1 MNHEY and CDR2 SVGEGT. CDR3 sequence reads: CASSLDSEETQYF. In DNA form, the CDR3 reads TGTGCCAGCAGTTTGGACAGCGAAGAGACCCAGTACTTC.

This clonotype has at least ten counts. The chain carries TRBV20-1 and TRBJ2-5; D possibly uses TRBD1 or TRBD2 (5 bases each). Germline V gene lookup returns CDR1 DFQATT and CDR2 SNEGSKA (reference sequence). The CDR3 covers 12 residues. Trimming pared 6 bases from V and 1 base from J, leaving 9 bases between. The chain's CDR3 is CSAGPTQETQYF. The CDR3 DNA sequence: TGCAGTGCGGGACCAACCCAAGAGACCCAGTACTTC.

In its sample, this clonotype was seen once. The chain joins TRBV28 to TRBJ1-5; D gene ambiguous. The V and J ends lost 6 bases and 9 bases respectively, with 12 bases between them. CDR3 length: 12 amino acids. Germline CDR1 is MDHEN and CDR2 is SYDVKM. CDR3 amino acids: CASRTGGRPQHF. For the CDR3, the DNA is TGTGCCAGCAGAACCGGAGGACGGCCCCAGCATTTT.

The chain uses TRBV29-1 and TRBJ2-3, with 7 nucleotides matching TRBD2. V shed 7 bases, J shed 4 bases, and the junction held 11 bases outside the gene matches. CDR1 and CDR2 from the germline V gene are SQVTM and ANQGSEA. This CDR3 contains 14 residues. This chain's CDR3 is CSAPPGGSADTQYF. CDR3 nucleotides: TGCAGCGCCCCCCCGGGCGGGAGCGCAGATACGCAGTATTTT.

The CDR3 nucleotides are TGTGCCAGCAGTTACTTAGCGACCCGGAGGAATGAGCAGTTCTTC. Translated: CASSYLATRRNEQFF. The chain combines TRBV6-2 or TRBV6-3 with TRBJ2-1, with D maybe TRBD2 (5 bases). Germline loops: CDR1 MNHEY, CDR2 SVGEGT. V gave up 1 base and J gave up 7 bases, with 14 bases separating them. This CDR3 spans 15 amino acids.

V and J are TRBV20-1 and TRBJ2-1; no definite D call. This CDR3 contains 14 residues. The germline V gene has CDR1 DFQATT and CDR2 SNEGSKA (reference sequence). V was trimmed by 0 bases and J by 9 bases, leaving 15 bases between them. The CDR3 protein is CSARDLEVWGEQFF. The CDR3 DNA reads TGCAGTGCTAGAGACCTAGAGGTGTGGGGTGAGCAGTTCTTC.

This clonotype was counted a few times. The CDR3 loop reads CASLSGRVDTQYF. CDR3 in DNA: TGTGCCAGCCTTAGCGGGAGAGTGGATACGCAGTATTTT. The J gene is TRBJ2-3, the V gene TRBV12-3 or TRBV12-4; 9 nucleotides line up with TRBD2. The CDR3 spans 13 residues. V dropped 8 bases and J dropped 6; count of bases not matched to a gene: 6.

The chain employs TRBV7-2 and TRBJ2-5; D may be TRBD2 (6 bases). The CDR3 contains 13 residues. Trimming removed 8 bases at V and 5 bases at J, with 15 bases between. Germline CDR1 and CDR2: SGHTA and FQGNSA. CDR3 residues: CASSEGSGETQYF. The DNA of the CDR3 is TGTGCCAGCTCGGAGGGATCGGGGGAGACCCAGTACTTC.

This clonotype is a singleton in its sample. The V and J genes are TRBV5-4 and TRBJ2-5; D is perhaps TRBD1 or TRBD2 (5 bases each). The CDR3 spans 13 residues. The germline V and J ends were trimmed by 4 bases and 7 bases, with 14 bases remaining between them. Germline-derived CDR1 and CDR2 are SGHNT and YYREEE (reference sequence). CDR3 sequence: CASSVGDGGTQYF. CDR3 DNA: TGTGCCAGCAGCGTGGGCGATGGGGGGACCCAGTACTTC.